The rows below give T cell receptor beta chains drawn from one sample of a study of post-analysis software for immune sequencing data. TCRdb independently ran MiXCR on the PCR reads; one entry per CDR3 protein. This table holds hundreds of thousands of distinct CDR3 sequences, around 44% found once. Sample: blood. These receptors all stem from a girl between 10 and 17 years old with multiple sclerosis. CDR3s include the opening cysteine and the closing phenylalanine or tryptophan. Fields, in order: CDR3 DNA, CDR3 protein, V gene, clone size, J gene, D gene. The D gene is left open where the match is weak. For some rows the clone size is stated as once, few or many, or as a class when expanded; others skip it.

DNA: TGTGCCAGCTTCGTGACAGGGGGACCTGTGTTTGGCTACACCTTC
CDR3: CASFVTGGPVFGYTF
V: TRBV5-6
size: few
J: TRBJ1-2
D: TRBD1

DNA: TGCAGTGCTAGAGATGGGGGCAGGGGGCCAGGAGATACGCAGTATTTT
CDR3: CSARDGGRGPGDTQYF
V: TRBV20-1
size: .
J: TRBJ2-3
D: TRBD1

DNA: TGTGCCAGCAGTTTGGAGACTAGCGGTTCCTACGAGCAGTACTTC
CDR3: CASSLETSGSYEQYF
V: TRBV12-3/TRBV12-4
size: .
J: TRBJ2-7
D: TRBD2

DNA: TGTGCCAGCAGCTTAGCTACAGGGGGGTATGATGAGCAGTTCTTC
CDR3: CASSLATGGYDEQFF
V: TRBV7-9
size: few
J: TRBJ2-1
D: TRBD1

DNA: TGTGCCAGCAGTTACCCAGCGGGAGGAGTGGAGACCCAGTACTTC
CDR3: CASSYPAGGVETQYF
V: TRBV6-5
size: .
J: TRBJ2-5
D: TRBD2

DNA: TGTGCCATCAGTGAGTCGACCCTTTCGGGAGGGGACCAGTACTTC
CDR3: CAISESTLSGGDQYF
V: TRBV10-3
size: many
J: TRBJ2-7
D: TRBD2

DNA: TGTGCCAGCAGCGTAAGGGCGGTCGATCCATCCACTGAAGCTTTCTTT
CDR3: CASSVRAVDPSTEAFF
V: TRBV9
size: .
J: TRBJ1-1
D: .

DNA: TGTGCCAGCAGCTCACAGACAGGGACAAATGAGCAGTTCTTC
CDR3: CASSSQTGTNEQFF
V: TRBV7-8
size: .
J: TRBJ2-1
D: TRBD1

DNA: TGTGCCATCAGTGAGTCCGGGGATTCAAAGGGGGACCAGTACTTC
CDR3: CAISESGDSKGDQYF
V: TRBV10-3
size: .
J: TRBJ2-5
D: .

DNA: TGTGCCATCAGTGGCCAGGGTGCCTACGAGCAGTACTTC
CDR3: CAISGQGAYEQYF
V: TRBV10-3
size: .
J: TRBJ2-7
D: .

DNA: TGTGCCAGCAGCTTAGGTGGTCCCGCGGTTTCACAAGAGACCCAGTACTTC
CDR3: CASSLGGPAVSQETQYF
V: TRBV7-2
size: few
J: TRBJ2-5
D: .